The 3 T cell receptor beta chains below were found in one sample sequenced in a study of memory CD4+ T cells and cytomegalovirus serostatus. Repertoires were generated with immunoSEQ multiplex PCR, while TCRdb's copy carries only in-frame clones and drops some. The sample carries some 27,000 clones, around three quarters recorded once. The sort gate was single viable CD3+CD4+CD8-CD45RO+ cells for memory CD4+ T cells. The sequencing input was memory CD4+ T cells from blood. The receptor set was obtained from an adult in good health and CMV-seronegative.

CDR3 amino acids: CASSSITGPYEQYF. The DNA of the CDR3 is TGTGCCAGCAGCTCCATCACGGGGCCCTACGAGCAGTACTTC. This sequence joins TRBV7-2 and TRBJ2-7, with D perhaps given as TRBD1 or TRBD2 (5 bases each). Germline assignment: CDR1 SGHTA and CDR2 FQGNSA. V lost 4 bases and J 2 bases, leaving 12 bases between the germline ends. The CDR3 has 14 residues. Full variable domain (missing parts from reference TRBV7-2 and TRBJ2-7): GAGVSQSPSNKVTEKGKDVELRCDPISGHTALYWYRQSLGQGLEFLIYFQGNSAPDKSGLPSDRFSAERTGGSVSTLTIQRTQQEDSAVYLCASSSITGPYEQYFGPGTRLTVT.

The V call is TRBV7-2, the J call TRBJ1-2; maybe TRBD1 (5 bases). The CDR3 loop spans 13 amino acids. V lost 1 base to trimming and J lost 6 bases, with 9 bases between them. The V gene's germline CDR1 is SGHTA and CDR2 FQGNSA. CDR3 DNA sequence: TGTGCCAGCAGCTTAGTTGGGGGGGATGGCTACACCTTC. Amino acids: CASSLVGGDGYTF.

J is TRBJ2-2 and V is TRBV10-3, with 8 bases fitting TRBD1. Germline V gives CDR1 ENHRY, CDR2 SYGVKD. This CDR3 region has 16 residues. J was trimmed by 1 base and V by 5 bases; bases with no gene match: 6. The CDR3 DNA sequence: TGTGCCATCAGTACAGGGACAGGATTGAACACCGGGGAGCTGTTTTTT. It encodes CAISTGTGLNTGELFF.